This TCR beta chain is drawn from a study of T cell repertoires in cytomegalovirus infection. Across the study: The public TCR beta signatures pointed to both CMV infection and matching HLA type.

To note about this clonotype: Its specificity is unknown.

The CDR3 has 15 residues. V was cut by 1 base and J by 7 bases, with 15 bases left in between. Germline V gives CDR1 SGDLS, CDR2 YYNGEE. One entry per CDR3 protein results from TCRdb running MiXCR on the reads. The data hold roughly 920,000 distinct CDR3 sequences, with approximately 33% observed a single time. This clonotype was obtained from a human donor in good health (CMV status not recorded). Some clones in this sample may be carry-over from other donors' samples. The rearrangement links TRBV9 to TRBJ2-1, with D perhaps matching TRBD2 (6 bases). The sequencing used cultured CD8+ T cells from PBMCs, collected from culture after CMV antigen stimulation. CDR3 in amino acids: CASSVLDGRGNEQFF. CDR3 bases: TGTGCCAGCAGCGTATTGGATGGTCGGGGGAATGAGCAGTTCTTC.